The 10 T cell receptor beta chains below were found in one sample sequenced in a study of long-term antiretroviral therapy in people with HIV. Investigators performed immunoSEQ version v3.0 at survey level. The protocol was immunoSEQ multiplex PCR, while the TCRdb copy is restricted to in-frame clones and leaves out a portion. The table lists around 21,000 clones, more than 65% of them singletons, with roughly 7.3% in the top ten. The sequencing here drew on unsorted PBMCs, taken at the start of antiretroviral therapy. The receptors originated from a man in his fifties with HIV.

V gene TRBV16 combines with J gene TRBJ1-5; D possibly corresponds to TRBD1 (6 bases). The CDR3 contains 16 residues. The germline V gene has CDR1 KGHSY and CDR2 FQNENV. Trimming took 3 bases from V and 7 from J, leaving 19 bases between them. CDR3 in amino acids: CASSHPLGGAGQPQHF. CDR3 bases: TGTGCCAGCAGCCACCCCTTGGGGGGGGCAGGACAGCCCCAGCATTTT. Full variable domain (missing parts from reference TRBV16 and TRBJ1-5): GEEVAQTPKHLVRGEGQKAKLYCAPIKGHSYVFWYQQVLKNEFKFLISFQNENVFDETGMPKERFSAKCLPNSPCSLEIQATKLEDSAVYFCASSHPLGGAGQPQHFGDGTRLSIL.

The chain employs TRBV7-9 and TRBJ2-1, with D unresolved. V lost 1 base, J lost 7 bases, and 8 bases lay in between. CDR3 length equals 13 residues. Germline values: CDR1 SEHNR, CDR2 FQNEAQ (reference sequence). The CDR3 sequence is CASSLVFANEQFF. The DNA for the CDR3 is TGTGCCAGCAGCTTAGTGTTCGCGAATGAGCAGTTCTTC.

The V call is TRBV30, the J call TRBJ2-5; unclear D gene. CDR1 GTSNPN and CDR2 SVGIG come from the germline V gene (reference sequence). This CDR3 is 13 amino acids long. Trimming shortened V by 0 bases and J by 2 bases, and 7 bases separated the two germline ends. CDR3 coding DNA: TGTGCCTGGAGTGTAGGCCGGCAAGAGACCCAGTACTTC. Translation gives CAWSVGRQETQYF.

This clone was recorded only once. The rearrangement uses TRBV11-1 and TRBJ2-1; possibly TRBD1 or TRBD2 for D (5 bases each). CDR1 SGHAT and CDR2 FQDESV come from the germline V gene (reference sequence). The V gene lost 5 bases and the J gene lost 9 bases, with 11 bases spanning the gap. This CDR3 has 12 residues. The CDR3 loop is CASSDQGAEQFF. DNA of the CDR3: TGTGCCAGCAGCGACCAGGGAGCTGAGCAGTTCTTC.

V is TRBV5-1 and J is TRBJ2-1; tentatively, D is TRBD1 (6 bases). The CDR3 is 14 amino acids. V was trimmed by 1 base and J by 9 bases, leaving 14 bases between them. Germline CDR1 SGHRS, CDR2 YFSETQ. CDR3 protein: CASSLLQGQGEQFF. DNA for the CDR3: TGCGCCAGCAGCTTGCTACAGGGTCAGGGTGAGCAGTTCTTC.

The DNA for the CDR3 is TGTGCCAGCACCCTTGGGGTGGGGGAAGTAGCTTTCTTT. As protein: CASTLGVGEVAFF. The chain links TRBV5-6 to TRBJ1-1, with D possibly matching TRBD1 (5 bases). V was pared by 6 bases and J by 10 bases, with 19 bases between. Germline lookup yields CDR1 SGHDT and CDR2 YYEEEE. The CDR3 sequence is 13 residues long.

This clone was detected only once. The rearrangement uses TRBV7-2 and TRBJ2-3; D may be TRBD2 (6 bases). The V end was cut by 5 bases, the J end by 2 bases, with 11 bases between. Per the germline V gene, CDR1 is SGHTA and CDR2 is FQGNSA. The CDR3 runs to 14 residues. The CDR3 sequence: CASSPGLATDTQYF. For the CDR3, the DNA is TGTGCCAGCAGCCCGGGACTTGCCACAGATACGCAGTATTTT.

CDR3 amino acids: CSVVQGAAGELFF. The CDR3, as DNA: TGCAGCGTTGTTCAGGGGGCGGCCGGGGAGCTGTTTTTT. The chain uses TRBV29-1 and TRBJ2-2; TRBD1 aligns across 8 bases. With 4 bases clipped from V and 6 bases from J, the junction kept 4 bases outside the gene matches. The CDR3 length is 13 residues. The germline V gene has CDR1 SQVTM and CDR2 ANQGSEA.

This clone was picked up one time. This chain joins TRBV28 and TRBJ2-2, with 7 positions matching TRBD2. This CDR3 comprises 13 residues. CDR1 and CDR2 (germline): MDHEN, SYDVKM. The V segment lost 6 bases and the J segment 5 bases; nucleotides outside the gene matches: 3. CDR3 nucleotide sequence: TGTGCCAGCAGGTTGGGGGGGACCGGGGAGCTGTTTTTT. Translation gives CASRLGGTGELFF. Using reference TRBV28 and TRBJ2-2 for the parts outside the CDR3, the full variable domain is DVKVTQSSRYLVKRTGEKVFLECVQDMDHENMFWYRQDPGLGLRLIYFSYDVKMKEKGDIPEGYSVSREKKERFSLILESASTNQTSMYLCASRLGGTGELFFGEGSRLTVL.

This chain links TRBV10-3 with TRBJ2-3, with 7 nucleotides matching TRBD1. This CDR3 region has 14 residues. CDR1 and CDR2 (germline): ENHRY, SYGVKD. V was clipped by 11 bases and J by 1 base; unmatched bases: 9. DNA for the CDR3: TGTGCCTTCTCCCGGACAGGAGGCACAGATACGCAGTATTTT. As protein: CAFSRTGGTDTQYF.